The next 29 T cell receptor beta chains were all read from a single sample in a study of PD-1 blockade in classical Hodgkin lymphoma. Here immunoSEQ multiplex PCR was the method, and the copy in TCRdb shows in-frame clones only, minus some. This table holds over 60,000 clones, more than 80% found once. Time point denoted: cycle 4 day 1 (C4D1), after less than 7 weeks of nivolumab. Each of the patients experienced relapse following autologous stem cell transplantation, and their brentuximab vedotin exposure differed. The sequencing here drew on peripheral blood mononuclear cells (PBMCs), taken before the fourth cycle of nivolumab. The receptors were gathered from a human donor with classical Hodgkin lymphoma.

J is TRBJ1-2 and V is TRBV18; 9 bases fit TRBD1. Trimming at V came to 7 bases and at J to 5 bases, leaving 8 bases not matched to a gene. Germline assignment: CDR1 KGHSH and CDR2 LQKENI. The CDR3 sequence is 14 residues long. The CDR3 DNA sequence: TGTGCCAGCTGGCAAGGGACAGGGTTTTATGGCTACACCTTC. It specifies CASWQGTGFYGYTF.

This CDR3 reads CALALSSGNTIYF. As DNA, the CDR3 is TGTGCCCTCGCTCTGAGCTCTGGAAACACCATATATTTT. This chain links TRBV30 with TRBJ1-3; no definite D call. Germline assignment: CDR1 GTSNPN and CDR2 SVGIG (reference sequence). The CDR3 covers 13 residues. The V end lost 8 bases, the J end lost 0 bases, and 11 bases lay between the germline ends. Using reference TRBV30 and TRBJ1-3 for the parts outside the CDR3, the full variable domain is SQTIHQWPATLVQPVGSPLSLECTVEGTSNPNLYWYRQAAGRGLQLLFYSVGIGQISSEVPQNLSASRPQDRQFILSSKKLLLSDSGFYLCALALSSGNTIYFGEGSWLTVV.

This clone was seen just once. The rearrangement links TRBV4-1 to TRBJ2-1, with 8 nucleotides matching TRBD1. This CDR3 spans 16 amino acids. Germline CDR1 MGHRA, CDR2 YSYEKL. Unmatched junction bases numbered 6, after V lost 3 bases and J lost 2 bases. The CDR3 DNA is TGCGCCAGCAGCCACGCCGGGACAGGACCCTACAATGAGCAGTTCTTC. Translated, it gives CASSHAGTGPYNEQFF.

This chain uses TRBV2 with TRBJ1-4; 9 bases fit TRBD1. J gave up 5 bases and V 0 bases, and 1 base lay outside the gene matches. This CDR3 is 15 amino acids long. CDR1 and CDR2 from the germline V gene are SNHLY and FYNNEI. CDR3 DNA: TGTGCCAGCAGTGAAGCAGGGACAGGGAATGAAAAACTGTTTTTT. This encodes CASSEAGTGNEKLFF.

This clone was seen more than once but under ten times. This rearrangement joins TRBV27 to TRBJ1-1; D is undetermined. Germline CDR1 reads MNHEY; CDR2 reads SMNVEV (reference sequence). This CDR3 contains 12 residues. Trimming cost V 5 bases and J 10 bases, with 14 bases left between them. This CDR3 is CASSPPGRGAFF. The CDR3 DNA reads as TGTGCCAGCAGTCCCCCCGGGAGAGGAGCTTTCTTT.

Written as DNA, the CDR3 is TGTGCCAGCAGTTTACGACGGAGGTACGAGCAGTACTTC. Translated, it gives CASSLRRRYEQYF. The rearrangement links TRBV28 to TRBJ2-7; D perhaps matches TRBD2 (5 bases). Germline V gene data show CDR1 as MDHEN and CDR2 as SYDVKM. CDR3 length: 13 amino acids. V lost 2 bases, J lost 4 bases, and 9 bases lay in between.

This clone was counted between two and nine times. The J gene is TRBJ2-5, the V gene TRBV5-4, with no clear D. The germline CDR1 and CDR2 sequences are SGHNT and YYREEE (reference sequence). The CDR3 totals 12 residues. Trimming took 0 bases from V and 0 from J, leaving 0 bases between them. This chain's CDR3 is CASSLDQETQYF. Here the CDR3 DNA reads TGTGCCAGCAGCTTGGACCAAGAGACCCAGTACTTC.

The V call is TRBV5-8, the J call TRBJ2-5; the match to TRBD2 covers 9 bases. The CDR3 totals 15 residues. Looked up from germline, CDR1 is SGHTS and CDR2 is YDEGEE. The ends lost 1 base at V and 4 bases at J; junction bases unmatched: 5. The CDR3 reads CASSLLSGGPETQYF. CDR3 DNA sequence: TGTGCCAGCAGCTTGCTTAGCGGGGGACCAGAGACCCAGTACTTC.

The genes are TRBV2 and TRBJ2-1, with no clear D. Germline lookup yields CDR1 SNHLY and CDR2 FYNNEI. V lost 4 bases and J lost 0, with 7 bases in between. The CDR3 is made up of 14 amino acids. DNA for the CDR3: TGTGCCAGCAGTGGTCTGGACTCCTACAATGAGCAGTTCTTC. Its translation is CASSGLDSYNEQFF.

This chain connects TRBV19 to TRBJ1-1; TRBD1 matches 7 bases. Germline CDR1 and CDR2: LNHDA and SQIVND (reference sequence). J was trimmed by 14 bases and V by 5 bases; bases with no gene match: 8. The CDR3 spans 11 residues. CDR3 loop: CASSAGGVSFF. CDR3 nucleotides: TGTGCCAGTAGTGCAGGGGGGGTAAGCTTCTTT.

This sequence joins TRBV27 and TRBJ2-7; no reliable D call. Looked up from germline, CDR1 is MNHEY and CDR2 is SMNVEV (reference sequence). V shed 3 bases and J shed 2 bases, with 8 bases lying between them. The CDR3 has 13 amino acids. DNA of the CDR3: TGTGCCAGCAGTTTTGGTAGCCCCTACGAGCAGTACTTC. It encodes CASSFGSPYEQYF.

The chain links TRBV5-5 to TRBJ1-4; 8 nucleotides align to TRBD1. Trimming at V came to 4 bases and at J to 8 bases, leaving 16 bases not matched to a gene. The CDR3 is 17 residues long. The germline CDR1 and CDR2 sequences are SGHKS and YYEKEE (reference sequence). The CDR3 bases are TGTGCCAGCAGCCCGGGACAGGTGTCACTTTATCGAGAAAAACTGTTTTTT. Translation: CASSPGQVSLYREKLFF.

V gene TRBV6-4 combines with J gene TRBJ2-3; D not certain. Trimming cost V 2 bases and J 11 bases, with 14 bases left between them. Germline CDR1 is MRHNA and CDR2 is SNTAGT. The CDR3 covers 13 residues. Here the CDR3 reads CASSDNPGGWQYF. CDR3 sequence (DNA): TGTGCCAGCAGTGACAATCCGGGTGGTTGGCAGTATTTT.

The V call is TRBV10-3, the J call TRBJ1-2; D is undetermined. Trimming took off 6 bases at V and 4 bases at J, with 9 bases between the two ends. The CDR3 contains 12 residues. The germline CDR1 and CDR2 sequences are ENHRY and SYGVKD. The CDR3 protein is CAIRQETYGYTF. Written as DNA, the CDR3 is TGTGCCATCAGGCAGGAAACCTATGGCTACACCTTC.

V usage is TRBV18 and J usage is TRBJ1-6; D is possibly TRBD1 (5 bases). The germline gives CDR1 KGHSH, CDR2 LQKENI. This CDR3 region has 15 residues. V shed 1 base and J shed 5 bases, with 9 bases lying between them. The CDR3 DNA reads as TGTGCCAGCTCACCACAGGGGAGTAATAATTCACCCCTCCACTTT. Translating it yields CASSPQGSNNSPLHF.

V usage is TRBV7-2 and J usage is TRBJ2-3; 12 bases align to TRBD2. CDR1 and CDR2 (germline): SGHTA, FQGNSA. Trimming at V came to 5 bases and at J to 10 bases, leaving 19 bases not matched to a gene. This CDR3 has 18 residues. DNA for the CDR3: TGTGCCAGCAGCCTTACACTGCCGACTAGCGGGGGTCGGGGAGCGCAGTATTTT. Protein: CASSLTLPTSGGRGAQYF.

The V gene is TRBV15, the J gene TRBJ1-6; D uncertain. CDR1 is LNHNV and CDR2 is YYDKDF in the germline V gene (reference sequence). This CDR3 spans 13 amino acids. V lost 5 bases and J lost 9, with 11 bases in between. CDR3 in DNA: TGTGCCACCAGCTTCCCTGGGAGTTCACCCCTCCACTTT. It specifies CATSFPGSSPLHF.

This rearrangement joins TRBV2 to TRBJ2-7; TRBD1 is a possible D gene (5 bases). Germline CDR1 SNHLY, CDR2 FYNNEI. V dropped 6 bases and J dropped 5 bases, with 17 bases sitting between them. The CDR3 spans 14 residues. The CDR3 spells CASSLYTGADEQYF. The CDR3 bases are TGTGCCAGCAGCCTCTACACTGGGGCAGACGAGCAGTACTTC.

The chain's CDR3 is CASSYLAASGGEQFF. The CDR3 DNA reads TGTGCCAGCAGTTATCTAGCGGCTTCGGGGGGTGAGCAGTTCTTC. V is TRBV6-5 and J is TRBJ2-1; 7 bases fit TRBD2. This CDR3 comprises 15 residues. Germline V gene data show CDR1 as MNHEY and CDR2 as SVGAGI. The V and J ends lost 3 bases and 9 bases, in that order; junction bases with no gene match: 11.

This clone was recorded a few times. CDR3 region: CASRSGPRGIAYTQYF. In DNA form, the CDR3 reads TGTGCCAGCAGGTCCGGCCCGCGGGGGATCGCCTATACGCAGTATTTT. The chain uses TRBV7-8 and TRBJ2-3; 7 bases line up with TRBD2. The CDR3 covers 16 residues. Germline V lookup: CDR1 SGHVS, CDR2 FQNEAQ. V lost 6 bases, J lost 7 bases, and 16 bases stayed unmatched.

The chain links TRBV15 to TRBJ2-5, with 11 bases matching TRBD2. The CDR3 sequence is 14 residues long. The germline V gene has CDR1 LNHNV and CDR2 YYDKDF (reference sequence). The trim removed 6 bases at V and 5 bases at J, leaving 5 bases unmatched. CDR3 DNA sequence: TGTGCCACCAGGCTAGCGGGGGGAAAGGAGACCCAGTACTTC. It encodes CATRLAGGKETQYF.

The chain combines TRBV7-9 with TRBJ1-5, with no clear D. The CDR3 has 12 residues. V lost 5 bases and J 0 bases, leaving 2 bases between the germline ends. The germline V gene has CDR1 SEHNR and CDR2 FQNEAQ (reference sequence). As DNA, the CDR3 is TGTGCCAGCAGCACTAGCAATCAGCCCCAGCATTTT. It is translated as CASSTSNQPQHF.

This clone was counted a few times. V gene TRBV27 combines with J gene TRBJ1-1; no firm D call. Germline CDR1 is MNHEY and CDR2 is SMNVEV (reference sequence). V was pared by 7 bases and J by 5 bases, with 17 bases between. The CDR3 loop spans 14 amino acids. This chain's CDR3 is CASKEGQVVTEAFF. The CDR3 region has the DNA TGTGCCAGCAAGGAAGGGCAGGTAGTAACTGAAGCTTTCTTT.

This sequence joins TRBV6-1 and TRBJ2-7; TRBD2 might be the D (5 bases). CDR3 size: 15 residues. The V gene lost 7 bases and the J gene lost 3 bases, with 19 bases spanning the gap. Germline CDR1 MNHNS, CDR2 SASEGT. This CDR3 reads CASKRDHPDLYEQYF. In DNA form, the CDR3 reads TGTGCCAGCAAGAGGGATCATCCGGATCTCTACGAGCAGTACTTC.

The J gene is TRBJ1-2, the V gene TRBV7-9; D may be TRBD1 (5 bases). Germline CDR1 reads SEHNR; CDR2 reads FQNEAQ (reference sequence). V shed 1 base and J shed 2 bases, with 8 bases lying between them. The CDR3 loop spans 14 amino acids. The CDR3 DNA is TGTGCCAGCAGCTTAGGGGGGACGAACTATGGCTACACCTTC. It codes for CASSLGGTNYGYTF.

This sequence joins TRBV5-1 and TRBJ1-1; no clear D gene. Per the germline V gene, CDR1 is SGHRS and CDR2 is YFSETQ. CDR3 length: 15 residues. Trimming shortened V by 0 bases and J by 0 bases, and 9 bases separated the two germline ends. The CDR3: CASSLGGTLNTEAFF. The DNA of the CDR3 is TGCGCCAGCAGCTTGGGTGGAACTTTGAACACTGAAGCTTTCTTT.

The chain joins TRBV6-6 to TRBJ1-4; a possible D gene is TRBD1 (5 bases). CDR3 length: 16 residues. Between the trimmed V and J ends, which lost 2 bases and 7 bases, there was a span of 17 bases. Germline V CDR1 and CDR2: MNHNY, SVGAGI (reference sequence). CDR3 sequence reads: CASSYGTGTVTEKLFF. The DNA for the CDR3 is TGTGCCAGCAGTTACGGCACCGGGACGGTCACTGAAAAACTGTTTTTT.

A note on this clone: This may arise from a read error, as a much more abundant clone is one base away. The chain recombines TRBV11-2 with TRBJ1-1; TRBD1 aligns across 9 bases. The CDR3 spans 18 residues. Looked up from germline, CDR1 is SGHAT and CDR2 is FQNNGV. The CDR3 region has the DNA TGTGCCAGCAGCTCAACGGACAGGGGCGGTGGGTTTCACACTGAAACTTTCTTT. This translates into CASSSTDRGGGFHTETFF.

V is TRBV6-5 and J is TRBJ2-2; TRBD2 might be the D (6 bases). The V gene lost 6 bases and the J gene lost 7 bases, with 15 bases spanning the gap. This CDR3 contains 14 residues. Germline lookup yields CDR1 MNHEY and CDR2 SVGAGI. CDR3 protein: CASRLYGRDGELFF. The CDR3 bases are TGTGCCAGCAGATTGTATGGGCGGGACGGGGAGCTGTTTTTT.